This T cell receptor beta chain was captured by sequencing in a study of Graves' ophthalmopathy and Graves' hyperthyroidism. RNA transcripts were the source from which TCR beta CDR3 regions were amplified. The library came from an HTBI-primed first-round RT-PCR and a second-round multiplex PCR. TCRdb reprocessed the multiplex PCR reads with MiXCR, giving one entry per CDR3 protein. The sample holds about 620,000 distinct CDR3 sequences, over 20% seen once. Germline lookup yields CDR1 LGHNA and CDR2 YNFKEQ. The V and J ends lost 0 bases and 5 bases, in that order; junction bases with no gene match: 15. The CDR3 loop spans 20 amino acids. Study-level results: Predictions made by the model for ophthalmopathy progression reached 70.59% sensitivity and roughly 75% specificity.

On this clonotype itself: Its antigen is still unknown.

Sequencing was performed on peripheral blood. The receptor comes from a woman under 30 with stable Graves' hyperthyroidism. Some clones in this sample may be carry-over from other donors' samples. This sequence joins TRBV4-2 and TRBJ2-7; TRBD2 matches 14 bases. CDR3 coding DNA: TGTGCCAGCAGCCAAGATAGAGACACTAGACTAGCGGGAGGGCCCCACGAGCAGTACTTC. The encoded protein is CASSQDRDTRLAGGPHEQYF.